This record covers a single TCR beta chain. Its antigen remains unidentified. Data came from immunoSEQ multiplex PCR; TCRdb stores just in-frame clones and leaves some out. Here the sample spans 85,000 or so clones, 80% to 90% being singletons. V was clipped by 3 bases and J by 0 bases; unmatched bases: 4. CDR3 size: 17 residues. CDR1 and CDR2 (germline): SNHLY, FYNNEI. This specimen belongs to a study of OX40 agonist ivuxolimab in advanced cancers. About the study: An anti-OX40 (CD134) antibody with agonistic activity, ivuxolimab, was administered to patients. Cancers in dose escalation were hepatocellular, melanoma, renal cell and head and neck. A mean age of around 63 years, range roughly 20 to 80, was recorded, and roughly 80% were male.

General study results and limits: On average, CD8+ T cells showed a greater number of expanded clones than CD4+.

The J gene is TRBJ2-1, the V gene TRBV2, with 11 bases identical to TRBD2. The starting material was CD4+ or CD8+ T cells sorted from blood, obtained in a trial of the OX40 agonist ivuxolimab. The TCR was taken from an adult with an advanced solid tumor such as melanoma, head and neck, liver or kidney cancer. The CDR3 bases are TGTGCCAGCAGTGACGATAGCGGGGGGGTCTCCTACAATGAGCAGTTCTTC. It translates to CASSDDSGGVSYNEQFF.